The present T cell receptor beta chain was sequenced within a study of blood T cell repertoires in COVID-19. Study-wide background: Samples taken during acute and convalescent COVID-19 were collected in the United States, Italy and Spain.

The table came from immunoSEQ multiplex PCR; TCRdb's copy has only in-frame clones and leaves some out. Of roughly 120,000 clones listed, more than 85% are singletons. The germline V gene has CDR1 MDHEN and CDR2 SYDVKM. Deletions cut 0 bases from V and 0 bases from J, with 12 bases between. The CDR3 sequence is 17 residues long. The clonotype was recovered from a man in his forties or fifties with COVID-19, enrolled during active disease. V and J are TRBV28 and TRBJ1-5; D might be TRBD1 (5 bases). Sequenced material: peripheral blood. The CDR3 protein is CASSLWRGVFSNQPQHF. The CDR3 nucleotides read TGTGCCAGCAGTTTATGGCGGGGGGTGTTTAGCAATCAGCCCCAGCATTTT.